Sequencing of this TCR beta chain was carried out in a study of blood T cell repertoires in COVID-19. Turning to the study itself: Specimens from acute and convalescent COVID-19 originated in the United States, Italy and Spain. PBMCs, B-cell-depleted T cells, or T cells were the source of the cDNA or gDNA that made up the material.

The authors' processing: Nucleated cell counts were estimated from reference gene primer amplification. Generated by immunoSEQ multiplex PCR, the TCRdb table keeps only in-frame clones and is missing some. Clonal size and the V and J genes are those of that table, whereas D and trimming came from the DNA. The sample holds approximately 20,000 clones, around 83% seen once. CDR3 length equals 15 residues. Trimming stripped 8 bases from V and 0 bases from J, with 14 bases between. Germline CDR1 reads SEHNR; CDR2 reads FQNEAQ (reference sequence). The receptor's source is a man in his 70s with acute or convalescent COVID-19. The sample consisted of peripheral blood. The chain recombines TRBV7-9 with TRBJ1-3; no clear D gene. The CDR3 sequence is CASGSRSRSGNTIYF. The DNA for the CDR3 is TGTGCCAGCGGATCCAGGTCTCGCTCTGGAAACACCATATATTTT.